Following are 14 T cell receptor beta chains from one sample sequenced in a study of glioma-infiltrating T cells after dendritic cell vaccination. The method was immunoSEQ multiplex PCR; TCRdb's version includes in-frame clones alone and lacks a portion of them. The sample includes tens of thousands of clones, about four fifths of them seen just once. Sequenced here: blood, sampled before dendritic cell vaccination. The receptors here all came from a human donor with glioblastoma.

The V gene is TRBV9, the J gene TRBJ2-1; 9 bases line up with TRBD2. This CDR3 is built from 14 residues. In germline, CDR1 is SGDLS, CDR2 YYNGEE. The trim removed 1 base at V and 9 bases at J, leaving 5 bases unmatched. The CDR3: CASSVIGTSPEQFF. CDR3 nucleotides: TGTGCCAGCAGCGTAATCGGGACTAGCCCTGAGCAGTTCTTC.

The chain carries TRBV5-4 and TRBJ1-4, with D uncertain. Deletions cut 4 bases from V and 3 bases from J, with 7 bases between. Germline-derived CDR1 and CDR2 are SGHNT and YYREEE (reference sequence). The CDR3 contains 13 residues. CDR3 DNA: TGTGCCAGCAGCGGGGAGGCTAATGAAAAACTGTTTTTT. Translated, it gives CASSGEANEKLFF.

CDR3 coding DNA: TGCGCCAGCAGCTTGGAAACTAGCGGGGATGAGACCCAGTACTTC. Protein product: CASSLETSGDETQYF. The gene calls are TRBV5-1 and TRBJ2-5; 10 positions match TRBD2. The CDR3 is 15 amino acids. The germline CDR1 and CDR2 sequences are SGHRS and YFSETQ. V shed 0 bases and J 5 bases; nucleotides not matched to a gene: 4.

The gene calls are TRBV18 and TRBJ2-7, with D unresolved. This CDR3 is built from 11 residues. Trimming took 2 bases from V and 7 from J, leaving 6 bases between them. Germline V gene data show CDR1 as KGHSH and CDR2 as LQKENI. The CDR3 region has the DNA TGTGCCAGCTCACCAGGGCAAGAGCAGTACTTC. Encoded protein: CASSPGQEQYF.

This sequence joins TRBV15 and TRBJ2-1, with D possibly being TRBD2 (6 bases). V lost 6 bases, J lost 7 bases, and 13 bases lay in between. There are 13 residues in the CDR3. Per germline, CDR1 LNHNV and CDR2 YYDKDF (reference sequence). The CDR3 coding sequence is TGTGCCACCAGTGATTTGGAGGGTAATGAGCAGTTCTTC. Translated, it gives CATSDLEGNEQFF.

V usage is TRBV27 and J usage is TRBJ1-1, with 8 bases matching TRBD1. The V and J ends lost 8 bases and 5 bases, in that order; junction bases with no gene match: 13. CDR1 and CDR2 (germline): MNHEY, SMNVEV (reference sequence). The CDR3 covers 15 residues. The CDR3: CASQPQGESWTEAFF. For the CDR3, the DNA is TGTGCCAGCCAACCACAGGGGGAGAGTTGGACTGAAGCTTTCTTT.

J is TRBJ1-2 and V is TRBV15, with a tentative D call TRBD1 (5 bases). In germline, CDR1 is LNHNV, CDR2 YYDKDF (reference sequence). V lost 0 bases and J lost 2, with 16 bases in between. The CDR3 totals 17 residues. CDR3 loop: CATSRDPGPGGNYGYTF. DNA for the CDR3: TGTGCCACCAGCAGAGATCCCGGACCGGGGGGGAACTATGGCTACACCTTC.

The chain links TRBV7-8 to TRBJ2-1; TRBD2 agrees at 15 bases. CDR3 size: 16 residues. Per the germline V gene, CDR1 is SGHVS and CDR2 is FQNEAQ. J was trimmed by 8 bases and V by 5 bases; bases with no gene match: 7. The CDR3 spells CASSAGLAGGQHEQFF. The CDR3 coding sequence is TGTGCCAGCAGCGCAGGACTAGCGGGGGGGCAGCATGAGCAGTTCTTC. Supplemented by reference TRBV7-8 and TRBJ2-1, the full variable domain reads GAGVSQSPRYKVAKRGQDVALRCDPISGHVSLFWYQQALGQGPEFLTYFQNEAQLDKSGLPSDRFFAERPEGSVSTLKIQRTQQEDSAVYLCASSAGLAGGQHEQFFGPGTRLTVL.

The J gene is TRBJ1-1, the V gene TRBV10-3; no clear D. The CDR3 covers 15 residues. Germline CDR1 reads ENHRY; CDR2 reads SYGVKD. V lost 3 bases and J lost 4, with 15 bases in between. The CDR3 reads CAISDGVDVATEAFF. CDR3 bases: TGTGCCATCAGTGACGGGGTAGATGTGGCCACTGAAGCTTTCTTT.

The V call is TRBV19, the J call TRBJ1-5; 7 bases line up with TRBD1. Germline-derived CDR1 and CDR2 are LNHDA and SQIVND (reference sequence). This CDR3 is 16 amino acids long. V dropped 7 bases and J dropped 0; count of bases not matched to a gene: 9. In nucleotides, the CDR3 is TGTGCCAGTACCGACAGGGTACAATATAGCAATCAGCCCCAGCATTTT. This encodes CASTDRVQYSNQPQHF.

The chain employs TRBV19 and TRBJ1-2; the D is unclear. V lost 4 bases and J 3 bases, leaving 12 bases between the germline ends. The CDR3 length is 14 residues. The germline V gene has CDR1 LNHDA and CDR2 SQIVND (reference sequence). This CDR3 reads CASSTPGRDYGYTF. The DNA of the CDR3 is TGTGCCAGTAGTACCCCGGGGAGAGACTATGGCTACACCTTC.

This clone has a handful of counts. The CDR3 region is CSARSDEKLFF. In DNA form, the CDR3 reads TGCAGTGCTAGGTCGGATGAAAAACTGTTTTTT. The rearrangement links TRBV20-1 to TRBJ1-4; D is undetermined. CDR1 and CDR2 from the germline V gene are DFQATT and SNEGSKA (reference sequence). V shed 3 bases and J shed 6 bases, with 5 bases lying between them. This CDR3 comprises 11 residues.

The chain carries TRBV29-1 and TRBJ2-1, with 10 positions matching TRBD1. Germline V gene data show CDR1 as SQVTM and CDR2 as ANQGSEA. V trimming: 1 base; J trimming: 4 bases; junction bases outside the gene matches: 10. The CDR3 is 17 residues long. The CDR3 DNA sequence: TGCAGCGTTGAAGGGGCCCTCGGGACAGGGGAATACAATGAGCAGTTCTTC. It codes for CSVEGALGTGEYNEQFF.

The rearrangement joins TRBV2 to TRBJ2-1, with 8 bases fitting TRBD2. V lost 8 bases to trimming and J lost 9 bases; unmatched junction nucleotides: 15. This CDR3 has 15 residues. Germline V gene sequence: CDR1 SNHLY, CDR2 FYNNEI. For the CDR3, the DNA is TGTGCCAGCGTGGGCACCAGCGGGGGTTATCGTGAGCAGTTCTTC. It codes for CASVGTSGGYREQFF.